In its sample, the clone carrying this T cell receptor (beta chain) was seen a few times. The germline V gene encodes CDR1 SGHTA and CDR2 FQGTGA. V shed 4 bases and J 5 bases; nucleotides not matched to a gene: 7. This CDR3 is 14 amino acids long. The data were produced by immunoSEQ multiplex PCR, yet TCRdb's version contains in-frame clones alone and is incomplete. Found here are around 330,000 clones, around 87% of them singletons; the top ten hold 3% to 4%. These data are taken from a study of blood T cell repertoires in COVID-19. Study at large: Collection of acute and convalescent COVID-19 samples took place in the United States, Italy and Spain. PBMCs, B-cell-depleted T cells, or T cells were the source of the cDNA or gDNA that made up the material.

The sample was peripheral blood. This receptor was obtained from a woman aged 45-60 years with active or convalescent COVID-19. The rearrangement joins TRBV7-3 to TRBJ2-5; 7 nucleotides align to TRBD2. CDR3 amino acids: CASSSGGRRETQYF. The CDR3 coding sequence is TGTGCCAGCAGCTCCGGGGGGAGGCGGGAGACCCAGTACTTC.